Listed below are T cell receptor beta chains from one sample, sequenced in a study of identical twins. One entry per CDR3 protein, called by TCRdb with MiXCR from the 5' RACE reads. Seen here are more than 1.5 million distinct CDR3 sequences, roughly 35% observed once, and the top ten hold roughly 0.3%. Sequenced sample: cord blood. Every receptor here comes from a newborn girl in good health. Each CDR3 is given with its conserved first and last residue. Each record gives: D gene, V gene, clone size, J gene, CDR3 DNA, CDR3 protein. A D gene is named only where the DNA matches it firmly. Expanded clones are given a class, and other clones once, few, many or no size at all.

.	TRBV20-1	.	TRBJ1-5	TGCAGTGCTATTCGTTTAGGACGGACGGTAAATCAGCCCCAGCATTTT	CSAIRLGRTVNQPQHF
.	TRBV20-1	few	TRBJ2-3	TGCAGTGCCTGGGTAAGAGATACGCAGTATTTT	CSAWVRDTQYF
.	TRBV5-1	few	TRBJ2-1	TGCGCCAGCTCCCGGGGCAGTCCCCCTATGGAGCAGTTCTTC	CASSRGSPPMEQFF
.	TRBV29-1	few	TRBJ2-3	TGCAGCCCACTCGCTTTGGGTGATACGCAGTATTTT	CSPLALGDTQYF
.	TRBV3-1	.	TRBJ2-1	TGTGCCAGCAGCCAAGATACAGGGGCGGGGGACTCCTACAATGAGCAGTTCTTC	CASSQDTGAGDSYNEQFF
.	TRBV12-3/TRBV12-4	many	TRBJ2-5	TGTGCCAGCAGCTCCCGGCTAGTAGAAGAGACCCAGTACTTC	CASSSRLVEETQYF
.	TRBV20-1	few	TRBJ2-2	TGCAGTGCTAGAGTACAATACCGGACCGGGGAGCTGTTTTTT	CSARVQYRTGELFF
TRBD1	TRBV2	.	TRBJ1-2	TGTGCCAGCAGGGAGACAGGGGTGAGCTATGGCTACACCTTC	CASRETGVSYGYTF
.	TRBV27	few	TRBJ2-3	TGTGCCAGCAGTTCTAGCACGGGCGCAGATACGCAGTATTTT	CASSSSTGADTQYF
TRBD1	TRBV20-1	few	TRBJ2-1	TGCAGTGCGCCGGGACAGGGGGCCTATGAGCAGTTCTTC	CSAPGQGAYEQFF
.	TRBV28	many	TRBJ2-1	TGTGCCAGCAGTTTAGGACAGCCCAGCTCCTACAATGAGCAGTTCTTC	CASSLGQPSSYNEQFF
.	TRBV18	few	TRBJ1-1	TGTGCCAGCTCACCACCGCAGGGGCTGGGGACTGAAGCTTTCTTT	CASSPPQGLGTEAFF
.	TRBV6-1	few	TRBJ1-1	TGTGCCAGCAGCCCCACGAGGTACAGGGTGTACACTGAAGCTTTCTTT	CASSPTRYRVYTEAFF
.	TRBV21-1	.	TRBJ1-5	TGTGCCAGCAGCAAACCCGACAGGAGCAATCAGCCCCAGCATTTT	CASSKPDRSNQPQHF
.	TRBV11-1	.	TRBJ1-5	TGTGCCAGCAGCACAGGGTATCGTCAGCCCCAGCATTTT	CASSTGYRQPQHF
.	TRBV11-2	.	TRBJ1-2	TGTGCCAGCAGCTTACAGGACAGTCCCTTCTATGGCTACACCTTC	CASSLQDSPFYGYTF
.	TRBV29-1	few	TRBJ2-5	TGCAGCGTTCCCCCCCCTGGGGGGGCAGGGTACCAAGAGACCCAGTACTTC	CSVPPPGGAGYQETQYF
.	TRBV20-1	few	TRBJ2-1	TGCAGTGCTAGAAGGAACCGTGGGGGGCAGTTCTTC	CSARRNRGGQFF
.	TRBV12-3/TRBV12-4	few	TRBJ1-1	TGTGCCAGCAGTTTAGCACAGGAGAACACTGAAGCTTTCTTT	CASSLAQENTEAFF
TRBD2	TRBV28	.	TRBJ2-1	TGTGCCAGCAGCTTAACGGCAGCTAGCGGGAGTTCCTACAATGAGCAGTTCTTC	CASSLTAASGSSYNEQFF
.	TRBV20-1	.	TRBJ2-3	TGCAGCAAAAACATCCGGGGGAACACAGATACGCAGTATTTT	CSKNIRGNTDTQYF
.	TRBV7-9	.	TRBJ1-5	TGTGCCAGCAGCTTATCCTTCGGGGATCAGCCCCAGCATTTT	CASSLSFGDQPQHF
TRBD1	TRBV18	few	TRBJ2-5	TGTGCCAGCTCACCTCAGGACAGGGGAGGTCAGACCCAGTACTTC	CASSPQDRGGQTQYF
.	TRBV20-1	.	TRBJ1-2	TGCAGTGCCCCCGTGGGGGGGGTCTTCTATGGCTACACCTTC	CSAPVGGVFYGYTF
TRBD2	TRBV7-2	few	TRBJ2-5	TGTGCCAGCAGCTTAACGCGGGGGGGCCAAGAGACCCAGTACTTC	CASSLTRGGQETQYF
TRBD2	TRBV9	few	TRBJ2-3	TGTGCCAGCAGCGTAGCTAGGCTAGCGGGGATTAGCACAGATACGCAGTATTTT	CASSVARLAGISTDTQYF
TRBD1	TRBV25-1	.	TRBJ2-7	TGTGCCAGCAGTGAATTGGGGACAGCAATCTACGAGCAGTACTTC	CASSELGTAIYEQYF
TRBD1	TRBV2	.	TRBJ2-1	TGTGCCAGCAGTGAAGGAGTTCGTGGGACAGGGTCCTACAATGAGCAGTTCTTC	CASSEGVRGTGSYNEQFF
TRBD2	TRBV5-6	.	TRBJ2-1	TGTGCCAGCAGTCATCTTCTAGCGGGAGTCGATGAGCAGTTCTTC	CASSHLLAGVDEQFF
.	TRBV9	.	TRBJ1-5	TGTGCCAGCAGCGTAGGGTCGGGCAGGGATCAGCCCCAGCATTTT	CASSVGSGRDQPQHF
TRBD2	TRBV20-1	.	TRBJ2-3	TGCAGTGCTAGATTGGGACTAGCGGGAGCCCTCGGTGGAGATACGCAGTATTTT	CSARLGLAGALGGDTQYF
.	TRBV20-1	few	TRBJ2-7	TGCAGTGCTAGAGTAACCTCCGGGGAGCAGTACTTC	CSARVTSGEQYF
.	TRBV20-1	few	TRBJ2-1	TGCAGTGCCCCGTGGCTCAGTTCGGGTGAGCAGTTCTTC	CSAPWLSSGEQFF
TRBD1	TRBV20-1	once	TRBJ1-6	TGCAGTGCTAGGGCGACAGGGGACTCCTATAATTCACCCCTCCACTTT	CSARATGDSYNSPLHF
.	TRBV20-1	.	TRBJ2-3	TGCAGTGGGGACTGGCGGCGCACAGATACGCAGTATTTT	CSGDWRRTDTQYF